Listed below are T cell receptor beta chains from one sample, sequenced in a study of blood T cell repertoires in COVID-19. Sequenced by immunoSEQ multiplex PCR; TCRdb stores in-frame clones only, minus some. The repertoire holds more than 250,000 clones, with roughly 86% as singletons. The sequenced material came from peripheral blood. The receptors stem from a human donor in a cohort sampled during active COVID-19. The CDR3 runs from the conserved cysteine through the conserved F or W. The order of the fields is J gene, V gene, CDR3 length, D gene, clone size, CDR3 protein, CDR3 DNA. A D gene is named only where the DNA matches it firmly. Clone size appears in some rows only: once, few, many, or a class for an expanded clone.

J gene: TRBJ1-1; V gene: TRBV7-9; CDR3 length: 16; D gene: TRBD1; clone size: .; CDR3 protein: CASSPPGQTMVTEAFF; CDR3 DNA: TGTGCCAGCAGCCCACCGGGACAGACGATGGTCACTGAAGCTTTCTTT
J gene: TRBJ2-4; V gene: TRBV10-2; CDR3 length: 13; D gene: .; clone size: .; CDR3 protein: CAAVQALTDIQYF; CDR3 DNA: TGCGCCGCGGTACAGGCCCTCACGGACATTCAGTACTTC
J gene: TRBJ1-2; V gene: TRBV5-4; CDR3 length: 14; D gene: .; clone size: .; CDR3 protein: CASSLIGSSGGYTF; CDR3 DNA: TGTGCCAGCAGCTTAATTGGGAGCTCCGGTGGCTACACCTTC
J gene: TRBJ1-1; V gene: TRBV30; CDR3 length: 13; D gene: TRBD1; clone size: .; CDR3 protein: CAWGNRGGTEAFF; CDR3 DNA: TGTGCCTGGGGGAACAGGGGCGGCACTGAAGCTTTCTTT
J gene: TRBJ1-5; V gene: TRBV9; CDR3 length: 15; D gene: .; clone size: .; CDR3 protein: CASSVGGHSNQPQHF; CDR3 DNA: TGTGCCAGCAGCGTAGGCGGCCATAGCAATCAGCCCCAGCATTTT
J gene: TRBJ2-3; V gene: TRBV19; CDR3 length: 14; D gene: TRBD2; clone size: .; CDR3 protein: CASSSGRGVDTQYF; CDR3 DNA: TGTGCCAGTAGTAGCGGGAGGGGGGTTGATACGCAGTATTTT
J gene: TRBJ2-3; V gene: TRBV6-5; CDR3 length: 14; D gene: TRBD1; clone size: .; CDR3 protein: CASSSAGGADTQYF; CDR3 DNA: TGTGCCAGCAGTTCAGCAGGGGGCGCAGATACGCAGTATTTT
J gene: TRBJ1-6; V gene: TRBV30; CDR3 length: 14; D gene: .; clone size: .; CDR3 protein: CAWQEISPNSPLHF; CDR3 DNA: TGTGCCTGGCAAGAGATCTCTCCAAATTCACCCCTCCACTTT
J gene: TRBJ1-5; V gene: TRBV24-1; CDR3 length: 15; D gene: .; clone size: once; CDR3 protein: CATSDSRRPNQPQHF; CDR3 DNA: TGTGCCACCAGTGATTCTAGGAGGCCCAATCAGCCCCAGCATTTT
J gene: TRBJ1-3; V gene: TRBV21-1; CDR3 length: 15; D gene: .; clone size: once; CDR3 protein: CASSKGGTAGNTIYF; CDR3 DNA: TGTGCCAGCAGCAAAGGAGGGACAGCTGGAAACACCATATATTTT
J gene: TRBJ1-1; V gene: TRBV12-3/TRBV12-4; CDR3 length: 13; D gene: TRBD1; clone size: once; CDR3 protein: CASRKGQLLEAFF; CDR3 DNA: TGTGCCAGCAGAAAGGGACAGCTGCTTGAAGCTTTCTTT
J gene: TRBJ1-4; V gene: TRBV5-6; CDR3 length: 16; D gene: .; clone size: once; CDR3 protein: CASSLALRTTNEKLFF; CDR3 DNA: TGTGCCAGCAGCTTGGCCCTAAGAACAACTAATGAAAAACTGTTTTTT
J gene: TRBJ2-5; V gene: TRBV9; CDR3 length: 14; D gene: TRBD1; clone size: .; CDR3 protein: CASTQRDRQETQYF; CDR3 DNA: TGTGCCAGCACCCAGAGGGACAGGCAAGAGACCCAGTACTTC
J gene: TRBJ1-4; V gene: TRBV5-6; CDR3 length: 14; D gene: .; clone size: .; CDR3 protein: CASSLDSTNEKLFF; CDR3 DNA: TGTGCCAGCAGCTTGGATAGCACTAATGAAAAACTGTTTTTT
J gene: TRBJ1-4; V gene: TRBV19; CDR3 length: 15; D gene: TRBD1; clone size: .; CDR3 protein: CASSMVSGGDEKLFF; CDR3 DNA: TGTGCCAGTAGTATGGTTTCAGGGGGCGATGAAAAACTGTTTTTT
J gene: TRBJ1-2; V gene: TRBV5-6; CDR3 length: 15; D gene: TRBD1; clone size: .; CDR3 protein: CASSSLPGQGYGYTF; CDR3 DNA: TGTGCCAGCAGCTCCCTTCCGGGACAGGGCTATGGCTACACCTTC
J gene: TRBJ2-7; V gene: TRBV18; CDR3 length: 16; D gene: TRBD2; clone size: .; CDR3 protein: CASSPATSLQTYEQYF; CDR3 DNA: TGTGCCAGCTCACCCGCGACTAGCTTACAGACCTACGAGCAGTACTTC
J gene: TRBJ1-4; V gene: TRBV5-1; CDR3 length: 15; D gene: .; clone size: .; CDR3 protein: CASSHHAAANEKLFF; CDR3 DNA: TGCGCCAGCAGCCATCACGCTGCAGCTAATGAAAAACTGTTTTTT
J gene: TRBJ2-1; V gene: TRBV27; CDR3 length: 14; D gene: .; clone size: .; CDR3 protein: CASRLGLPYNEQFF; CDR3 DNA: TGTGCCAGCAGGCTCGGACTGCCCTACAATGAGCAGTTCTTC
J gene: TRBJ1-2; V gene: TRBV4-3; CDR3 length: 13; D gene: .; clone size: .; CDR3 protein: CASSPHRDYGYTF; CDR3 DNA: TGCGCCAGCAGCCCCCACAGGGACTATGGCTACACCTTC
J gene: TRBJ1-1; V gene: TRBV4-1; CDR3 length: 15; D gene: .; clone size: .; CDR3 protein: CASSPPPTLITEAFF; CDR3 DNA: TGCGCCAGCAGCCCTCCGCCTACCTTGATCACTGAAGCTTTCTTT
J gene: TRBJ2-7; V gene: TRBV19; CDR3 length: 18; D gene: TRBD2; clone size: .; CDR3 protein: CASSISPSGLAFSYEQYF; CDR3 DNA: TGTGCCAGTAGTATCTCTCCGTCGGGACTAGCGTTCTCGTACGAGCAGTACTTC
J gene: TRBJ1-5; V gene: TRBV6-2/TRBV6-3; CDR3 length: 15; D gene: .; clone size: .; CDR3 protein: CASSRAGKSVPPQHF; CDR3 DNA: TGTGCCAGCAGTCGGGCAGGGAAAAGTGTTCCGCCCCAGCATTTT
J gene: TRBJ2-7; V gene: TRBV5-4; CDR3 length: 16; D gene: TRBD1; clone size: .; CDR3 protein: CASSVPGTGVAHEQYF; CDR3 DNA: TGTGCCAGCAGCGTACCCGGGACAGGGGTTGCACACGAGCAGTACTTC
J gene: TRBJ2-7; V gene: TRBV6-6; CDR3 length: 16; D gene: TRBD2; clone size: once; CDR3 protein: CASSSPSGGASERQYF; CDR3 DNA: TGTGCCAGCAGTTCTCCCAGCGGGGGGGCCTCGGAGCGGCAGTACTTC
J gene: TRBJ1-1; V gene: TRBV7-8; CDR3 length: 11; D gene: .; clone size: .; CDR3 protein: CASSLGTEAFF; CDR3 DNA: TGTGCCAGCAGCTTAGGGACAGAAGCTTTCTTT